This TCR beta chain emerged from a study of cytomegalovirus exposure and HLA in healthy donors. TCRdb keeps only in-frame clones here, not all; method: immunoSEQ multiplex PCR. The repertoire holds over 100,000 clones, roughly 88% seen once, with about 6% in the top ten. This CDR3 has 15 residues. Trimming pared 1 base from V and 8 bases from J, leaving 12 bases between. Germline CDR1 reads LNHDA; CDR2 reads SQIVND (reference sequence). What was sequenced was PBMCs. The gene calls are TRBV19 and TRBJ1-6; D possibly corresponds to TRBD1 (5 bases). The receptor's source is a woman under 30 in good health and CMV-seropositive. The CDR3 region is CASSIGPGKDSPLHF. The CDR3 DNA is TGTGCCAGTAGTATAGGTCCAGGGAAGGATTCACCCCTCCACTTT. The full variable domain, with the rest looked up from reference TRBV19 and TRBJ1-6, is DGGITQSPKYLFRKEGQNVTLSCEQNLNHDAMYWYRQDPGQGLRLIYYSQIVNDFQKGDIAEGYSVSREKKESFPLTVTSAQKNPTAFYLCASSIGPGKDSPLHFGNGTRLTVT.